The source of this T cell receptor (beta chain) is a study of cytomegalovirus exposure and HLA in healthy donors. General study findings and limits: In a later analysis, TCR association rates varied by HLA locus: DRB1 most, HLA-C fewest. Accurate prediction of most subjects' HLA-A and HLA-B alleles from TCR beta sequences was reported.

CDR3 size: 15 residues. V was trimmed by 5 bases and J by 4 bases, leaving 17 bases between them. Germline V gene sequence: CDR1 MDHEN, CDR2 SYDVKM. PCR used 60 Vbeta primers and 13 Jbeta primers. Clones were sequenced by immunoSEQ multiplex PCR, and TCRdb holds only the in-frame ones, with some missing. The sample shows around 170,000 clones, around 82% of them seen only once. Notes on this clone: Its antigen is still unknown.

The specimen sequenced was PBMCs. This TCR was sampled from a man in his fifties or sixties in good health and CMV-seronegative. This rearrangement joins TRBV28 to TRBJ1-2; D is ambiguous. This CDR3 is CASSASGTRPYGYTF. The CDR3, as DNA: TGTGCCAGCAGTGCTAGTGGCACCAGACCCTATGGCTACACCTTC.